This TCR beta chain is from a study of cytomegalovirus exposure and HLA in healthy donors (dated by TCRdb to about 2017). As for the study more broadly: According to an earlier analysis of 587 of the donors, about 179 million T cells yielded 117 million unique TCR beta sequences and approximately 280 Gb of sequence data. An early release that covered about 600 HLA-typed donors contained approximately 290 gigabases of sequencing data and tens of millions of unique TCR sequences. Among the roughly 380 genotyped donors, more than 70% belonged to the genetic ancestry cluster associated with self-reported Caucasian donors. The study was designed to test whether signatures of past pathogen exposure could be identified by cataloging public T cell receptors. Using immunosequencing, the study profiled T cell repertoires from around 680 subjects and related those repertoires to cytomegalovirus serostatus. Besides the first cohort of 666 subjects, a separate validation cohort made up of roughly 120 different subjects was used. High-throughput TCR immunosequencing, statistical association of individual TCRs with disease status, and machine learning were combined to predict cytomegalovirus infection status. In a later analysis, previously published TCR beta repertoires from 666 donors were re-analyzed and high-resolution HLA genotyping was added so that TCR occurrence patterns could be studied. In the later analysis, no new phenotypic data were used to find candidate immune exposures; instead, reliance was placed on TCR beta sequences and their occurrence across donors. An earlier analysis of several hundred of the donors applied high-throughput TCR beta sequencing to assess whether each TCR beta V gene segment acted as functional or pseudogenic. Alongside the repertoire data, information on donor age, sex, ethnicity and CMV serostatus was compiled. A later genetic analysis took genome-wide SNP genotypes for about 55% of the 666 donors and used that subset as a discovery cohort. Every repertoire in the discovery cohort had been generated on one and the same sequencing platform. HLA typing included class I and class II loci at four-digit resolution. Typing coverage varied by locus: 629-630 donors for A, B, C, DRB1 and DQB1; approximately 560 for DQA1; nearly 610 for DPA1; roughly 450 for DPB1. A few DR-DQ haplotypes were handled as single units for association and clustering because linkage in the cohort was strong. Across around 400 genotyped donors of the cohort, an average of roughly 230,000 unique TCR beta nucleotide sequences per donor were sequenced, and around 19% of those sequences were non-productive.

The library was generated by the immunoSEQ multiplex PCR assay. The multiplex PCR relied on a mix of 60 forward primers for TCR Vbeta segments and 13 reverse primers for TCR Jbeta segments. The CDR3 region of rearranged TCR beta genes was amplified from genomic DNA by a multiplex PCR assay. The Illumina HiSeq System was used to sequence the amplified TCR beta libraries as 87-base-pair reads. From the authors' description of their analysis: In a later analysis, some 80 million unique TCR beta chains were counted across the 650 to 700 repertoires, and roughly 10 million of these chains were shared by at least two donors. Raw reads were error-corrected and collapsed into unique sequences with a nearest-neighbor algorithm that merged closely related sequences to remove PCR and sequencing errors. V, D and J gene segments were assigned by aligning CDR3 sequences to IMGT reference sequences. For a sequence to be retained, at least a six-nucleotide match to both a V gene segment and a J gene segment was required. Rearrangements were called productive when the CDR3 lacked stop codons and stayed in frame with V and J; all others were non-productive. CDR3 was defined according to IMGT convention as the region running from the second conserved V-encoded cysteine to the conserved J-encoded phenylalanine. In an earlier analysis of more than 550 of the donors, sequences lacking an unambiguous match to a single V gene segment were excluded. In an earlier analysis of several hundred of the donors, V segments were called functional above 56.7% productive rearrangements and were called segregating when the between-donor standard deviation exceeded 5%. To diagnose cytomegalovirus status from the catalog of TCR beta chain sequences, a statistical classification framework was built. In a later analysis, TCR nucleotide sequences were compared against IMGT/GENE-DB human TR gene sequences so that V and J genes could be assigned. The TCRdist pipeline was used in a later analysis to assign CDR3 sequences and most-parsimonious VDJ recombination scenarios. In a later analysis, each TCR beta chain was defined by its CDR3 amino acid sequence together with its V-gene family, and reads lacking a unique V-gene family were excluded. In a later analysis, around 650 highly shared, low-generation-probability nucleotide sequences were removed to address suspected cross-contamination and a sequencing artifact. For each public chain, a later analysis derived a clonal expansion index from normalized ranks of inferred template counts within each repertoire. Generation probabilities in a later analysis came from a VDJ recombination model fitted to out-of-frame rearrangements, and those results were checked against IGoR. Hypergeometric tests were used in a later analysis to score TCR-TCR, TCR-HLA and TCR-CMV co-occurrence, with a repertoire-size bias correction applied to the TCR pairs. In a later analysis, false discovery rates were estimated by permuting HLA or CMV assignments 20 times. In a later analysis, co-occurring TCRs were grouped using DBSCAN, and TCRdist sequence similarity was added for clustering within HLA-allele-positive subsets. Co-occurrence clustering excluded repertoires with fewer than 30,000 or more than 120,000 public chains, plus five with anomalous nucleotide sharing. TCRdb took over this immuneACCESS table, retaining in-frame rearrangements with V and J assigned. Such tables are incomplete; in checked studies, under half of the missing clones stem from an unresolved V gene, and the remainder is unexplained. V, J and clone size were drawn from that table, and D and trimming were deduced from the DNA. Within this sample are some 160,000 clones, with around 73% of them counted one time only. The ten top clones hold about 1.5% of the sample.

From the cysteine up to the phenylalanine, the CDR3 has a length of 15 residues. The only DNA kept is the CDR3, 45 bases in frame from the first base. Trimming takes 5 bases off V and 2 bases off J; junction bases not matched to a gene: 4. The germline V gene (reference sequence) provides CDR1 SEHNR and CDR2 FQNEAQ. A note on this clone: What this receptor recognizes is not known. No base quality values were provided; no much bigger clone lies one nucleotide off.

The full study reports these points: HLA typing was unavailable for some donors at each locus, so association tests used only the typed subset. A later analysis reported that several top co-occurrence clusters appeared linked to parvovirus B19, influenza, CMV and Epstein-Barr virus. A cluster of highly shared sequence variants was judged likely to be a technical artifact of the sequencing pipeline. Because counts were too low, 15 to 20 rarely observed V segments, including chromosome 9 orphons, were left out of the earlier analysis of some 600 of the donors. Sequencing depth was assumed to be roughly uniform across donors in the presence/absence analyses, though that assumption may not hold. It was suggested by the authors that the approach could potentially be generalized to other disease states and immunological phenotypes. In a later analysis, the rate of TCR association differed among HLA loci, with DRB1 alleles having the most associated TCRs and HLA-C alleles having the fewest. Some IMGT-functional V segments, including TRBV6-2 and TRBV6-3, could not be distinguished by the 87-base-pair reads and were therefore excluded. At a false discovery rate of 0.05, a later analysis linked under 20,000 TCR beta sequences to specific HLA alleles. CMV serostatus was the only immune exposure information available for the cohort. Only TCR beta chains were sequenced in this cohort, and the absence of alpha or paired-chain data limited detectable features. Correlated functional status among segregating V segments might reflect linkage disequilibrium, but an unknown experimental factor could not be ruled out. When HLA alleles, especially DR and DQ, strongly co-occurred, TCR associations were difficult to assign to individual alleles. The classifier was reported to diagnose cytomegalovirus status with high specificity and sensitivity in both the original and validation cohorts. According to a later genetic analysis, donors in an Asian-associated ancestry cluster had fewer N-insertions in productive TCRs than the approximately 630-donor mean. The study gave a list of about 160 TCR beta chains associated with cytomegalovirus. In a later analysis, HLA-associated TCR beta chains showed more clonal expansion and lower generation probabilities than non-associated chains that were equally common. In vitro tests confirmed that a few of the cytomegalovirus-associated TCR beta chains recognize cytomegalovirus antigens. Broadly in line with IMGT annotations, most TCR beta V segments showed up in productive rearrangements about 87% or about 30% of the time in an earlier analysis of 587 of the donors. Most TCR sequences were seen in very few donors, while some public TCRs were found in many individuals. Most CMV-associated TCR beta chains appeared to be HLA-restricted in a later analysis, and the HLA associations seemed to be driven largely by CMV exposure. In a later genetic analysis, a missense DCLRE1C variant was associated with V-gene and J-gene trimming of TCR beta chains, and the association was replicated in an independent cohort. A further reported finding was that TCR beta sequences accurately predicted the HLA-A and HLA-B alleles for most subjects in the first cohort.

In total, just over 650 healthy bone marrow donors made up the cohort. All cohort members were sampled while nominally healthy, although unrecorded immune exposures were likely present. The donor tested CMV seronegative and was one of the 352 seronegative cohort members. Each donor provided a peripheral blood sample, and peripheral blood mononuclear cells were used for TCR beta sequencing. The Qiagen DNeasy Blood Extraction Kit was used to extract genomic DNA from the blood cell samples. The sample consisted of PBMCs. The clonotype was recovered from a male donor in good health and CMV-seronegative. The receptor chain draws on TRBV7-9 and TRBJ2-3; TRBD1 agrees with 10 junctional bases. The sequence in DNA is TGTGCCAGCAGCCGGGACAGGGGACACACAGATACGCAGTATTTT. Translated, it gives CASSRDRGHTDTQYF.